Listed below are T cell receptor beta chains from one sample, sequenced in a study of technical replicates of blood from several donors. The data were produced by immunoSEQ multiplex PCR, yet TCRdb's version contains in-frame clones alone and is incomplete. The sample lists 75,000 to 95,000 clones; 85% to 95% were seen once. Specimen: T cells isolated from PBMCs. These receptors all come from a human donor in good health. Both conserved end residues are part of each CDR3. The D gene is left open where the match is weak. Clone sizes are given selectively: once, few, many, or a class where the clone is expanded.

v_call: TRBV6-5
d_call: TRBD1
clone_size: -
j_call: TRBJ1-3
cdr3_length: 14
cdr3_nt: TGTGCCAGCAGTTGGGACAGATCTGGAAACACCATATATTTT
cdr3_aa: CASSWDRSGNTIYF

v_call: TRBV2
d_call: TRBD1
clone_size: -
j_call: TRBJ2-2
cdr3_length: 14
cdr3_nt: TGTGCCAGGGACAGGGGAATCGGTACCGGGGAGCTGTTTTTT
cdr3_aa: CARDRGIGTGELFF

v_call: TRBV7-9
d_call: TRBD2
clone_size: -
j_call: TRBJ2-1
cdr3_length: 15
cdr3_nt: TGTGCCAGCAGCTTAGCGGCGGGGGGATACAATGAGCAGTTCTTC
cdr3_aa: CASSLAAGGYNEQFF

v_call: TRBV9
d_call: -
clone_size: few
j_call: TRBJ1-5
cdr3_length: 15
cdr3_nt: TGTGCCAGCAGCGTCGAGACAGGTTTGAATGAGCCCCAGCATTTT
cdr3_aa: CASSVETGLNEPQHF

v_call: TRBV13
d_call: -
clone_size: -
j_call: TRBJ2-3
cdr3_length: 18
cdr3_nt: TGTGCCAGCAGCTTAGGGGTTTCAGGGTTTACCAGCACAGATACGCAGTATTTT
cdr3_aa: CASSLGVSGFTSTDTQYF

v_call: TRBV11-3
d_call: TRBD1
clone_size: -
j_call: TRBJ1-1
cdr3_length: 15
cdr3_nt: TGTGCCAGCAGCGCCTACAGGGGGACCCGGGATGAAGCTTTCTTT
cdr3_aa: CASSAYRGTRDEAFF

v_call: TRBV6-1
d_call: -
clone_size: -
j_call: TRBJ2-1
cdr3_length: 13
cdr3_nt: TGTGCCAGCAGCCTGGAGGGTAGACTTGAGCAGTTCTTC
cdr3_aa: CASSLEGRLEQFF

v_call: TRBV27
d_call: TRBD1
clone_size: -
j_call: TRBJ1-1
cdr3_length: 15
cdr3_nt: TGTGCCAGCAGCGCCAACCGATACAGGGACAGTGAAGCTTTCTTT
cdr3_aa: CASSANRYRDSEAFF

v_call: TRBV6-5
d_call: -
clone_size: -
j_call: TRBJ2-1
cdr3_length: 14
cdr3_nt: TGTGCCAGCAAAAATGACAGGAGTACAAGTGAGCAGTTCTTC
cdr3_aa: CASKNDRSTSEQFF

v_call: TRBV28
d_call: -
clone_size: -
j_call: TRBJ2-5
cdr3_length: 14
cdr3_nt: TGTGCCAGCAGTTTATTCGGCGGAAAAGAGACCCAGTACTTC
cdr3_aa: CASSLFGGKETQYF

v_call: TRBV2
d_call: TRBD1
clone_size: -
j_call: TRBJ2-3
cdr3_length: 15
cdr3_nt: TGTGCCAGCAGTGGATCAGGGGGCAAGACAGATACGCAGTATTTT
cdr3_aa: CASSGSGGKTDTQYF

v_call: TRBV10-3
d_call: TRBD1
clone_size: -
j_call: TRBJ2-2
cdr3_length: 14
cdr3_nt: TGTGCCATCAGGCGCGGACAGGACACCGGGGAGCTGTTTTTT
cdr3_aa: CAIRRGQDTGELFF

v_call: TRBV10-1
d_call: TRBD2
clone_size: -
j_call: TRBJ2-1
cdr3_length: 16
cdr3_nt: TGCGCCACCCACCCCGGCGGGGGGGCCTCCTACAATGAGCAGTTCTTC
cdr3_aa: CATHPGGGASYNEQFF

v_call: TRBV6-5
d_call: TRBD2
clone_size: -
j_call: TRBJ2-2
cdr3_length: 15
cdr3_nt: TGTGCCAGCAGGTTCGGGGGGGCCCGGACCGGGGAGCTGTTTTTT
cdr3_aa: CASRFGGARTGELFF

v_call: TRBV28
d_call: -
clone_size: -
j_call: TRBJ1-6
cdr3_length: 16
cdr3_nt: TGTGCCAGCAGTTTCGTGAGGAAACTAACCAATTCACCCCTCCACTTT
cdr3_aa: CASSFVRKLTNSPLHF

v_call: TRBV6-5
d_call: -
clone_size: -
j_call: TRBJ2-5
cdr3_length: 16
cdr3_nt: TGTGCCAGCAGTTACGTCCCAGGGTTGAGAAAAGAGACCCAGTACTTC
cdr3_aa: CASSYVPGLRKETQYF

v_call: TRBV19
d_call: -
clone_size: -
j_call: TRBJ2-7
cdr3_length: 17
cdr3_nt: TGTGCCAGTAGTCCAGAGGGGCGGGGTTCCCCATCCTACGAGCAGTACTTC
cdr3_aa: CASSPEGRGSPSYEQYF